This T cell receptor (beta chain) was profiled in a study of cytomegalovirus exposure and HLA in healthy donors. The PCR ran on 60 Vbeta and 13 Jbeta primers. Sequencing was performed with immunoSEQ multiplex PCR; in TCRdb, only in-frame clones are kept and a portion is missing. The sample carries 250,000 to 350,000 clones, about nine tenths recorded once. This clone turned up a few times. Its antigen is currently unknown. General observations from the study: In vitro experiments confirmed that a few CMV-associated chains were specific for CMV antigens. Listed as cytomegalovirus-associated were about 160 TCR beta chains.

This receptor was obtained from a man aged 35 to 55 in good health and CMV-seropositive. The material sequenced was PBMCs.

The CDR3 reads CASSYRGGETQYF. CDR3 in DNA: TGTGCCAGCAGTTACAGGGGGGGGGAGACCCAGTACTTC. This chain uses TRBV6-5 with TRBJ2-5, with D perhaps matching TRBD2 (7 bases). CDR1 and CDR2 (germline): MNHEY, SVGAGI. The CDR3 has 13 residues. The V gene lost 2 bases and the J gene lost 5 bases, with 9 bases spanning the gap.